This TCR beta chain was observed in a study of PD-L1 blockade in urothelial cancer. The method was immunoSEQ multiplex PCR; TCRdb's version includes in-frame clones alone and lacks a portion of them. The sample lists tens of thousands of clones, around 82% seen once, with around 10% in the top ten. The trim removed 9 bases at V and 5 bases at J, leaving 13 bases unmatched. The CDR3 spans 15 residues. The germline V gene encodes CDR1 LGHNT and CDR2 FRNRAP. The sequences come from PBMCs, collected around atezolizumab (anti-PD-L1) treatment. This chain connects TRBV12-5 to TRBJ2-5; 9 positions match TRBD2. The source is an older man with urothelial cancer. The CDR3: CASADLAGEEETQYF. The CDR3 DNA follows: TGTGCTAGCGCCGATTTAGCGGGAGAGGAGGAGACCCAGTACTTC.